The 10 T cell receptor beta chains given below trace back to one sample, sequenced in a study of cytomegalovirus exposure and HLA in healthy donors. In the PCR, 60 Vbeta and 13 Jbeta primers were used. Here immunoSEQ multiplex PCR was the method, and the copy in TCRdb shows in-frame clones only, minus some. The sample has approximately 160,000 clones, 77% seen once. The sample taken for sequencing was PBMCs. The source of these receptors is a woman aged 40 to 50 in good health and CMV-seropositive.

The chain couples TRBV28 to TRBJ2-1, with D perhaps TRBD1 (5 bases). Trimming shortened V by 2 bases and J by 4 bases, and 12 bases separated the two germline ends. The CDR3 has 15 amino acids. Germline lookup yields CDR1 MDHEN and CDR2 SYDVKM. CDR3 coding DNA: TGTGCCAGCAGTTTAATTGGGGCCCTGTACAATGAGCAGTTCTTC. It yields the protein CASSLIGALYNEQFF.

The rearrangement links TRBV11-3 to TRBJ2-3; tentatively, D is TRBD2 (7 bases). The CDR3 covers 17 residues. The ends were cut back, 5 bases at V and 6 bases at J, with 24 bases in the middle. Germline CDR1 is SGHNT and CDR2 is YENEEA. Written as DNA, the CDR3 is TGTGCCAGCAGCCCTAAAAGAGGAGGGGGGGCTCCGGATACGCAGTATTTT. Its translation: CASSPKRGGGAPDTQYF.

This clone occurred a few times. The chain employs TRBV7-9 and TRBJ2-1, with 8 bases that match TRBD1. Germline values: CDR1 SEHNR, CDR2 FQNEAQ (reference sequence). The CDR3 covers 15 residues. V was clipped by 5 bases and J by 10 bases; unmatched bases: 13. CDR3 sequence: CASSHNTYRGDEQFF. CDR3 DNA sequence: TGTGCCAGCAGCCACAACACCTACAGGGGGGACGAGCAGTTCTTC.

This clone turned up a few times. The chain links TRBV10-3 to TRBJ1-1; D is undetermined. The CDR3 consists of 15 residues. Germline lookup yields CDR1 ENHRY and CDR2 SYGVKD. V shed 2 bases and J shed 1 base, with 11 bases lying between them. CDR3 DNA sequence: TGTGCCATCAGTGAGGGGCCAGGAACGAACACTGAAGCTTTCTTT. It specifies CAISEGPGTNTEAFF.

V gene TRBV19 combines with J gene TRBJ2-5; 7 bases are shared with TRBD2. There are 13 residues in the CDR3. Trimming removed 0 bases from V and 6 bases from J; junction bases left unmatched: 1. The germline gives CDR1 LNHDA, CDR2 SQIVND (reference sequence). This chain's CDR3 is CASSIELAKTQYF. In DNA, the CDR3 is TGTGCCAGTAGTATAGAACTAGCGAAGACCCAGTACTTC. The complete variable domain, with remaining parts taken from reference TRBV19 and TRBJ2-5, reads DGGITQSPKYLFRKEGQNVTLSCEQNLNHDAMYWYRQDPGQGLRLIYYSQIVNDFQKGDIAEGYSVSREKKESFPLTVTSAQKNPTAFYLCASSIELAKTQYFGPGTRLLVL.

The V call is TRBV15, the J call TRBJ1-5; 10 positions agree with TRBD1. In germline, CDR1 is LNHNV, CDR2 YYDKDF (reference sequence). The V gene end was trimmed by 3 bases and the J gene end by 3 bases; junction bases not matched to a gene: 5. The CDR3 covers 16 residues. CDR3 protein: CATSRDRGTINQPQHF. CDR3 nucleotides: TGTGCCACCAGCAGGGACAGGGGGACAATCAATCAGCCCCAGCATTTT.

J is TRBJ2-2 and V is TRBV6-1, with TRBD1 as a possible D gene (5 bases). The CDR3 runs to 14 residues. Germline V gives CDR1 MNHNS, CDR2 SASEGT. Trimming left V 2 bases short and J 7 bases short, with 11 bases between. This CDR3 is CASSELGRLGELFF. The CDR3 DNA reads as TGTGCCAGCAGTGAATTGGGGCGACTCGGGGAGCTGTTTTTT.

This chain joins TRBV9 and TRBJ2-7, with TRBD1 as a possible D gene (6 bases). V lost 0 bases and J lost 6, with 16 bases in between. CDR1 and CDR2 (germline): SGDLS, YYNGEE. This CDR3 has 15 residues. This chain's CDR3 is CASSVVGALTSEQYF. The CDR3 DNA follows: TGTGCCAGCAGCGTAGTGGGGGCGCTGACAAGCGAGCAGTACTTC.

The rearrangement links TRBV30 to TRBJ2-5; possibly TRBD2 for D (7 bases). V was cut by 2 bases and J by 4 bases, with 23 bases left in between. The CDR3 spans 17 residues. In germline, CDR1 is GTSNPN, CDR2 SVGIG (reference sequence). The CDR3 sequence: CAWSPGEVAGVGETQYF. CDR3 coding DNA: TGTGCCTGGAGTCCAGGGGAAGTGGCGGGAGTGGGAGAGACCCAGTACTTC.

In this sample, this clone turned up a few times. This likely stems from a read error, as it lies one base from a far larger clone. The rearrangement uses TRBV11-1 and TRBJ1-2; D remains unclear. V dropped 4 bases and J dropped 8 bases, with 11 bases sitting between them. The CDR3 has 12 amino acids. CDR1 is SGHAT, CDR2 FQDESV, per germline (reference sequence). In nucleotides, the CDR3 is TGTGCCAGCAGCTCCGACATATCCGGCTACACCTTC. It codes for CASSSDISGYTF.